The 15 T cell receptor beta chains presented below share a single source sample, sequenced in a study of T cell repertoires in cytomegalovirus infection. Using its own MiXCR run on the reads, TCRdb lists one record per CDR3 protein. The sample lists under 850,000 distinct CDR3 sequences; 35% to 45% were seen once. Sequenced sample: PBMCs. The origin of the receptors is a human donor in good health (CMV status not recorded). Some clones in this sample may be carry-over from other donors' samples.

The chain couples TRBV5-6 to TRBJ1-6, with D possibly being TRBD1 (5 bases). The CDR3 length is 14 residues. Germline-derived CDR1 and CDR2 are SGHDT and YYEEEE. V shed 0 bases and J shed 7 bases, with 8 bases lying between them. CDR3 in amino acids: CASSLGGENSPLHF. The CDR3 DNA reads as TGTGCCAGCAGCTTGGGGGGGGAGAATTCACCCCTCCACTTT.

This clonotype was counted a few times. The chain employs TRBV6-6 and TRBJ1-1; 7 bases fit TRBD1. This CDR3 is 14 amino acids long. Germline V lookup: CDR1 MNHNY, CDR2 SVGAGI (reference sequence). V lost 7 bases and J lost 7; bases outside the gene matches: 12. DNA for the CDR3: TGTGCCAGCACTATAGGGACAGCTGCCATTGAAGCTTTCTTT. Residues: CASTIGTAAIEAFF.

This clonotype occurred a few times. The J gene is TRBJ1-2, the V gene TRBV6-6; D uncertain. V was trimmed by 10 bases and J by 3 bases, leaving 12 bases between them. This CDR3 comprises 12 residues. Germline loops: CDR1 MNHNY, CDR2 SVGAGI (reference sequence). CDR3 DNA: TGTGCCATCATCGGACGGGACTATGGCTACACCTTC. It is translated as CAIIGRDYGYTF.

The CDR3 spells CASSLFFGQTYEQYF. Written as DNA, the CDR3 is TGTGCCAGCAGCTTATTTTTTGGGCAGACCTACGAGCAGTACTTC. This chain uses TRBV11-3 with TRBJ2-7, with D uncertain. The CDR3 is 15 residues long. Germline CDR1 SGHNT, CDR2 YENEEA. Trimming cost V 2 bases and J 2 bases, with 13 bases left between them.

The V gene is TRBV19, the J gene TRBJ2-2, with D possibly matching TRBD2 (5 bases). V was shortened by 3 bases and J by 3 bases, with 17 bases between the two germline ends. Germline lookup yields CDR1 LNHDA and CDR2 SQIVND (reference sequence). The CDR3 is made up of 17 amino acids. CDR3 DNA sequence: TGTGCCAGTAGTATCGGCGCTAGCTTGGGCGACACCGGGGAGCTGTTTTTT. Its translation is CASSIGASLGDTGELFF.

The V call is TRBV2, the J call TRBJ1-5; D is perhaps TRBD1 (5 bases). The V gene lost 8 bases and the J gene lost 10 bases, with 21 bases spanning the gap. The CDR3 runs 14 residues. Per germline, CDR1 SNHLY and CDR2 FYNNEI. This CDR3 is CASHPSLGEKPQHF. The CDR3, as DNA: TGTGCCAGCCACCCCAGTCTAGGGGAGAAACCCCAGCATTTT.

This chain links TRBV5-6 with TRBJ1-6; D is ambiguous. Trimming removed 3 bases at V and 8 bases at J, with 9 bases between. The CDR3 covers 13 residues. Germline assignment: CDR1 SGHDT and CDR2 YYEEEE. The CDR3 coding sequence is TGTGCCAGCAGCTCCCCACCCGATTCACCCCTCCACTTT. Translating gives CASSSPPDSPLHF. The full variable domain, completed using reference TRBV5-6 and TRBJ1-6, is DAGVTQSPTHLIKTRGQQVTLRCSPKSGHDTVSWYQQALGQGPQFIFQYYEEEERQRGNFPDRFSGHQFPNYSSELNVNALLLGDSALYLCASSSPPDSPLHFGNGTRLTVT.

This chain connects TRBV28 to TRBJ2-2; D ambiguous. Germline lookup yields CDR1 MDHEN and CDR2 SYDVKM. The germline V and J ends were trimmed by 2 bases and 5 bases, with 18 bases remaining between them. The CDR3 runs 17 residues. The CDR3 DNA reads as TGTGCCAGCAGTTTAGATGGCCGCCCGGCACGGACCGGGGAGCTGTTTTTT. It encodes CASSLDGRPARTGELFF.

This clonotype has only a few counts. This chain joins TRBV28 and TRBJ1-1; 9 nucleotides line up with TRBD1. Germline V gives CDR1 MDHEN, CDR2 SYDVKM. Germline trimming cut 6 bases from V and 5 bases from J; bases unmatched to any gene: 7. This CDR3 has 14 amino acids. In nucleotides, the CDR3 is TGTGCCAGCAGCTCGACAGGGGGAAAAACTGAAGCTTTCTTT. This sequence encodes CASSSTGGKTEAFF.

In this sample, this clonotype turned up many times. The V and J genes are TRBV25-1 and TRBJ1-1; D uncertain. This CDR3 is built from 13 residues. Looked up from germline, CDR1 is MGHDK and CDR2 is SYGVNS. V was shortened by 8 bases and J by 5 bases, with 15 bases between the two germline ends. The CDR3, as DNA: TGTGCCAGCGGTGGGCTCGGAGGGACTGAAGCTTTCTTT. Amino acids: CASGGLGGTEAFF.

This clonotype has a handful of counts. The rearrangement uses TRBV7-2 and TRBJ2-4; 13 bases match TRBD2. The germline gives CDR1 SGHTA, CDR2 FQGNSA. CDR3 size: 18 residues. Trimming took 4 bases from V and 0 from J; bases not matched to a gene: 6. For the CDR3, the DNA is TGTGCCAGCAGCTACCCGGGACTAGCGGGAATAGCCAAAAACATTCAGTACTTC. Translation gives CASSYPGLAGIAKNIQYF.

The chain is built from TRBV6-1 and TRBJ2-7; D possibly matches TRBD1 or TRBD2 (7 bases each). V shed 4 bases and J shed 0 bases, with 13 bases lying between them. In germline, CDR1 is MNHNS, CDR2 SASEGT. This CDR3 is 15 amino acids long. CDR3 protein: CASSGSGTDSYEQYF. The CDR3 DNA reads TGTGCCAGCAGTGGGAGCGGGACAGACTCCTACGAGCAGTACTTC.

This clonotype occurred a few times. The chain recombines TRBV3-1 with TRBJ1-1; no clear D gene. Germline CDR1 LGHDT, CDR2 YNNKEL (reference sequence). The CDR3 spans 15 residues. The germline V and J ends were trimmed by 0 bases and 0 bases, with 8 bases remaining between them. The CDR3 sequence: CASSQDWTVNTEAFF. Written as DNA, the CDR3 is TGTGCCAGCAGCCAAGATTGGACCGTGAACACTGAAGCTTTCTTT.

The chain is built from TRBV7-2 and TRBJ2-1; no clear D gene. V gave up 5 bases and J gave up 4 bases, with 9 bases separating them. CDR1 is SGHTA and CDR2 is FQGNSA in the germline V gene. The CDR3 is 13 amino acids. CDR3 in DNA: TGTGCCAGCAGCCCCCTTACGTACAATGAGCAGTTCTTC. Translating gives CASSPLTYNEQFF.

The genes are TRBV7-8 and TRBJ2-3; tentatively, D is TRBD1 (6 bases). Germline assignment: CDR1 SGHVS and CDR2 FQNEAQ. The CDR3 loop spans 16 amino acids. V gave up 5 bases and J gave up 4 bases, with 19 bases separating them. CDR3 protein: CASSPGAGIGSDTQYF. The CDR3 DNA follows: TGTGCCAGCAGCCCAGGGGCGGGTATCGGGTCAGATACGCAGTATTTT.